This TCR beta chain was retrieved from a study of a mutant IDH1 vaccine in newly diagnosed glioma (dated by TCRdb to the early 2020s). Some background on the complete study: Vaccination started 4-6 weeks after radiotherapy alone, or was given together with temozolomide cycles in the groups whose treatment included chemotherapy. Before enrollment, most patients had been given radiochemotherapy with temozolomide as standard therapy, while the rest had received either radiotherapy alone or temozolomide alone. Longitudinal TCRB deep sequencing was done for 25 to 30 treated patients, wherever samples were available for exploratory analyses. Of the roughly 34 treated patients, approximately 62% were male and approximately 40% were female, and the mean age was approximately 40 years. Peripheral blood samples were drawn at six visits, namely V03 (baseline), V05, V07, V10, V12 and V13. The week-35 safety follow-up was designated visit V12, and the week-47 end of study was designated visit V13. Beyond this particular receptor, the publication reports: Across multiple MHC alleles, vaccine-induced immune responses were seen in just over 90% of patients. It was noted by the authors that analyses of patient blood samples could not be reproduced owing to sample limitations. Pseudoprogression appeared unrelated to alterations in the top peripheral T cell clonotypes detected by TCRB sequencing. Availability determined which PBMC samples were chosen for TCRB deep sequencing.

The germline V gene (reference sequence) specifies MNHEY as CDR1 and SMNVEV as CDR2. V loses 5 bases at its end and J loses 5 bases; junction bases beyond the gene matches: 7. The CDR3 measures 14 amino acids from cysteine to phenylalanine. The sequence is cut down to CDR3 DNA, 42 bases in frame from base 1. This specimen's time point label, interpreted: week 35, safety follow-up. Each vaccine dose was 300 ug of a 20-mer mutant IDH1 peptide in Montanide, given subcutaneously with topical imiquimod. Across visits V03 through V10, patients got a total of eight vaccinations, given in weeks 1, 3, 5, 7, 11, 15, 19 and 23. Newly diagnosed WHO grade 3 or 4 IDH1-mutant astrocytomas showing loss of nuclear ATRX were present in the donors. The samples were drawn from NOA16, a multicentre, single-arm, open-label phase I trial in Germany that tested a mutant IDH1 peptide vaccine in humans for the first time. Genomic DNA for TCRB sequencing was extracted from EDTA blood using the DNeasy Blood and Tissue Kit.

A word on this clone: This clone's antigen is unknown. Per-base qualities were not stored, and no clone one base away is much larger.

Library preparation used the immunoSEQ multiplex PCR assay. Rearranged TCR beta chain sequences were amplified with the hsTCRB Kit following the manufacturer's protocol. TCRB libraries were sequenced on an Illumina MiSeq. Under the source paper's analysis protocol: The proprietary platform of the kit vendor was used for demultiplexing, trimming and gene mapping. TCRdb obtained this table from immuneACCESS and retained in-frame rearrangements with V and J assigned. These tables miss some clones; where compared with another copy, unresolved V genes account for less than half of the shortfall, and the remainder is unexplained. V, J and clone size are those of that table, while D and trimming were read from the DNA. The sample contains some 48,000 clones, more than 65% of them found a single time. The ten largest make up 6.5% to 7.5% of the sample.

The chain uses TRBV27 and TRBJ1-1, with 8 junctional bases fitting TRBD1. The sequence came from a man aged 40-50 years with glioma. The source was PBMCs, collected from a glioma patient whose treatment included an IDH1 peptide vaccine. The DNA is as follows: TGTGCCAGCAGTCCTTCTCGGACAGGGACTGAAGCTTTCTTT. This translates into CASSPSRTGTEAFF.